This record looks at one T cell receptor beta chain sequence and its context. The antigen remains undetermined. Profiling relied on immunoSEQ multiplex PCR, and the TCRdb table lists in-frame clones only, not all of them. Of tens of thousands of clones detected, roughly 90% appear once; the ten largest clones hold about 20%. CDR1 is SGHTA and CDR2 is FQGNSA in the germline V gene. Trimming cost V 3 bases and J 2 bases; bases outside gene matches: 3. This CDR3 has 14 residues. The entry originates in a study of T cells in localized non-small cell lung cancer. Whole-study results and caveats: The study detected a median approximately 54 of the top 100 tumor clones in adjacent lung. Those with higher blood T cell density had longer overall survival.

The sequence was obtained from a man aged 40 to 70 with stage I lung adenocarcinoma. The sample here was peripheral blood, taken before any cancer treatment. The chain recombines TRBV7-2 with TRBJ2-7, with 8 bases lining up with TRBD1. Written as DNA, the CDR3 is TGTGCCAGCAGCTTGGGACAGGTGCCCTACGAGCAGTACTTC. Its translation is CASSLGQVPYEQYF.